This T cell receptor (beta chain) is from a study of blood T cell repertoires in COVID-19. Study background: Samples came from the United States, Italy and Spain, spanning acute and convalescent COVID-19. From T cells, B-cell-depleted T cells, or PBMCs came the material, which was cDNA or gDNA.

Trimming took 0 bases from V and 0 from J; bases not matched to a gene: 7. The germline CDR1 and CDR2 sequences are LGHDT and YNNKEL (reference sequence). The CDR3 is made up of 18 amino acids. This clone has a handful of counts. Original data processing: Amplification with reference gene primers provided the estimates of nucleated cell counts. This table comes from immunoSEQ multiplex PCR, and its TCRdb copy is limited to in-frame clones, with some not included. D and trimming come from the DNA, and the V and J calls and clone size come from that table. Of approximately 74,000 clones in the sample, about four fifths are singletons; the top ten hold nearly 5%.

The clonotype originates from a woman of 80 years or more with active or convalescent COVID-19. V and J are TRBV3-1 (or the pseudogene TRBV3-2) and TRBJ2-7; 11 positions match TRBD2. Specimen: peripheral blood. In nucleotides, the CDR3 is TGTGCCAGCAGCCAAGATCGGCTAGCGGGGGGCTCCTCCTACGAGCAGTACTTC. Protein product: CASSQDRLAGGSSYEQYF.